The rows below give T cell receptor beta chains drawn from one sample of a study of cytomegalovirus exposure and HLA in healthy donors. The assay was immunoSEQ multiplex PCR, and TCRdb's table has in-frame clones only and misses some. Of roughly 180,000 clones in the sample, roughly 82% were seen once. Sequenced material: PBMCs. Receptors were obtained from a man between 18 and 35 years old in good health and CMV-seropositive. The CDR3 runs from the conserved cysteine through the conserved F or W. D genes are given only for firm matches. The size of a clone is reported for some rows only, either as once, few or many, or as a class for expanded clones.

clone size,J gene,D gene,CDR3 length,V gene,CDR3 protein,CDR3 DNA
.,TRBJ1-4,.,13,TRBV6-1,CASSEGRSEKLFF,TGTGCCAGCAGTGAAGGTCGTTCTGAAAAACTGTTTTTT
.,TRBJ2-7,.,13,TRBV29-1,CSGGGGDFYEQYF,TGCAGCGGGGGAGGGGGGGACTTCTACGAGCAGTACTTC
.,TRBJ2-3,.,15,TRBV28,CASSLSAGGTDTQYF,TGTGCCAGCAGTTTATCGGCAGGGGGCACAGATACGCAGTATTTT
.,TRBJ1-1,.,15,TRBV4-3,CASSQGAGMNTEAFF,TGCGCCAGCAGCCAAGGGGCAGGCATGAACACTGAAGCTTTCTTT
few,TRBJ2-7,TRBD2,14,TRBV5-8,CASRLAGGSYEQYF,TGTGCCAGCAGGCTAGCGGGTGGATCCTACGAGCAGTACTTC
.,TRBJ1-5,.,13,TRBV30,CAWSPRGNQPQHF,TGTGCCTGGAGTCCCAGAGGTAATCAGCCCCAGCATTTT
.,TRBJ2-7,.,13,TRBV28,CASNMGGAHEQYF,TGTGCCAGCAACATGGGGGGGGCCCACGAGCAGTACTTC
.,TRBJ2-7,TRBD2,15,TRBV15,CATSRALAGGYEQYF,TGTGCCACCAGCAGAGCGCTAGCGGGAGGCTACGAGCAGTACTTC
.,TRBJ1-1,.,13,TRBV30,CAWAVLQSSEAFF,TGTGCCTGGGCGGTGTTACAATCGAGTGAAGCTTTCTTT
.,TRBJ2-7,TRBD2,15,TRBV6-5,CASRTQLAGGYEQYF,TGTGCCAGCAGAACCCAACTAGCGGGAGGTTACGAGCAGTACTTC
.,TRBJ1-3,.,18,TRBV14,CASSQDWSRTASGNTIYF,TGTGCCAGCAGCCAAGATTGGTCTAGGACAGCCTCTGGAAACACCATATATTTT